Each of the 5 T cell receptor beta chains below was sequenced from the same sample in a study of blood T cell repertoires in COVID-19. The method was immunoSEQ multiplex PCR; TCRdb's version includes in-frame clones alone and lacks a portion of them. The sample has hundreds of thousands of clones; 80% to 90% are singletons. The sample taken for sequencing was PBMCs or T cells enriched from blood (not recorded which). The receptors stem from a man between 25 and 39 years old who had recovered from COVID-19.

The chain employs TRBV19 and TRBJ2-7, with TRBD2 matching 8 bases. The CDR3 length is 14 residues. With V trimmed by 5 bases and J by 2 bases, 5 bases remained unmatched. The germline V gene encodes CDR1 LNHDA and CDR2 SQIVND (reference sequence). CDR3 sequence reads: CASSLGGGPYEQYF. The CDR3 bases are TGTGCCAGTAGTTTAGGCGGGGGGCCCTACGAGCAGTACTTC.

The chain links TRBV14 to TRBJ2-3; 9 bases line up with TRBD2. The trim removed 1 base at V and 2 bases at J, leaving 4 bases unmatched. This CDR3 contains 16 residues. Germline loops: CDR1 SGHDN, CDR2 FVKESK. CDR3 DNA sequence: TGTGCCAGCAGCCAAGCTAGCGGGGCGATCACAGATACGCAGTATTTT. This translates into CASSQASGAITDTQYF.

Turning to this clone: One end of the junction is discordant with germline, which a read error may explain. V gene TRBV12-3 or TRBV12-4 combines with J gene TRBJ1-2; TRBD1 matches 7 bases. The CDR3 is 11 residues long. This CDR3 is CASNLLGQLSF. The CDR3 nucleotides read TGTGCCAGCAACCTCTTGGGACAGCTCTCCTTC.

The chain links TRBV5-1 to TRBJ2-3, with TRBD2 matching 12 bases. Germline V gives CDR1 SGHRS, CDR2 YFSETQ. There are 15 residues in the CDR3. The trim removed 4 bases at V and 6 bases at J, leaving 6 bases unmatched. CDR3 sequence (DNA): TGCGCCAGCAGCACTACTAGCGGGGGGTCTGATACGCAGTATTTT. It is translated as CASSTTSGGSDTQYF.

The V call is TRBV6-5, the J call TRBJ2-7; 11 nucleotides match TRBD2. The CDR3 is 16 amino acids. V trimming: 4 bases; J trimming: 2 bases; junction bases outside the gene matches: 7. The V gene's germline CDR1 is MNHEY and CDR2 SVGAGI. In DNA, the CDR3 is TGTGCCAGCAGTTCCGTGACTAGCGGGGTTCCCTACGAGCAGTACTTC. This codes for CASSSVTSGVPYEQYF.